This T cell receptor beta chain was observed in a study of T cells in Graves' hyperthyroidism and ophthalmopathy. RNA transcripts were the template for amplifying TCR beta CDR3 regions. A set of HTBI primers served as the primers for a first-round RT-PCR of the TCR CDR3. Using its own MiXCR run on the multiplex PCR reads, TCRdb lists one record per CDR3 protein. The profile shows 500,000 to 600,000 distinct CDR3 sequences, 16% of them singletons. This clonotype was observed at least ten times. The CDR3 spans 14 residues. V lost 5 bases and J lost 4; bases outside the gene matches: 6. CDR1 SGHTA and CDR2 FQGNSA come from the germline V gene.

The receptor was derived from a woman under 30 with Graves' hyperthyroidism. The chain links TRBV7-2 to TRBJ1-2; TRBD1 agrees at 8 bases. The specimen was blood. CDR3 nucleotide sequence: TGTGCCAGCAGCGCACAGACAGGGGTCTATGGCTACACCTTC. This gives the protein CASSAQTGVYGYTF.